Detailed here is one T cell receptor (beta chain). Its specificity is not known. The germline CDR1 and CDR2 sequences are LNHDA and SQIVND (reference sequence). V was clipped by 6 bases and J by 5 bases, with 15 bases between them. The CDR3 extends over 14 amino acids. PCR employed 60 Vbeta and 13 Jbeta primers. Produced via immunoSEQ multiplex PCR; TCRdb's table is partial and in-frame only. The sample yields about 59,000 clones, about 83% seen once. This entry is derived from a study of cytomegalovirus exposure and HLA in healthy donors. Study-wide findings and caveats: Reportedly, cytomegalovirus status was diagnosed with high sensitivity and specificity. Later on, an analysis showed TCR association rates differing by HLA locus, with DRB1 the most and HLA-C the fewest.

The chain is built from TRBV19 and TRBJ2-3, with a weak D call TRBD2 (6 bases). Sequencing was carried out using PBMCs. The sequence was obtained from a human donor in good health. The CDR3 sequence: CASRPGVEEDTQYF. The CDR3 region has the DNA TGTGCCAGTAGACCGGGGGTTGAGGAAGATACGCAGTATTTT.